This is a list of T cell receptor beta chains from one sample in a study of blood T cell repertoires in COVID-19. Data came from immunoSEQ multiplex PCR; TCRdb stores just in-frame clones and leaves some out. The sample yields more than 90,000 clones, about 83% seen once. The material sequenced was peripheral blood. All receptors come from a man between 70 and 80 years old with acute or convalescent COVID-19. CDR3s include the opening cysteine and the closing phenylalanine or tryptophan. Fields, in order: clone size, J gene, V gene, D gene, CDR3 DNA, CDR3 protein. D genes are given only for firm matches. Size values are once, few and many counts, or a class for expanded clones, and some rows have none.

>.|TRBJ2-5|TRBV7-6|TRBD2
TGTGCCAGCAGCTTAGATAGCGGGGTCCTGGCCCAGTACTTC
CASSLDSGVLAQYF
>.|TRBJ2-2|TRBV9|.
TGTGCCAGCAGCGTAGACGAAAGAAGGACTTCGAACACCGGGGAGCTGTTTTTT
CASSVDERRTSNTGELFF
>.|TRBJ2-5|TRBV3-1/TRBV3-2|TRBD2
TGTGCCAGCAGCCGGGGACTAGCGGAAGAGACCCAGTACTTC
CASSRGLAEETQYF
>.|TRBJ1-1|TRBV6-5|TRBD1
TGTGCCAGCAGGCTTGGACAGGGCAACACTGAAGCTTTCTTT
CASRLGQGNTEAFF
>few|TRBJ2-3|TRBV7-9|TRBD2
TGTGCCAGCAGCTTAGGCGGACTAGGGGCAGATACGCAGTATTTT
CASSLGGLGADTQYF
>.|TRBJ2-5|TRBV7-9|TRBD2
TGTGCCAGCAGCCAGGGACTAGCGGGTCCCAACGGGGGGGAGACCCAGTACTTC
CASSQGLAGPNGGETQYF
>.|TRBJ2-1|TRBV5-8|TRBD2
TGTGCCAGCAGCCTGGGACTAGCGCAATACAATGAGCAGTTCTTC
CASSLGLAQYNEQFF
>.|TRBJ2-3|TRBV14|.
TGTGCCAGCAGCCAAGAAGGGATAGAGGCAGGGGATACAGATACGCAGTATTTT
CASSQEGIEAGDTDTQYF
>few|TRBJ2-5|TRBV11-2|TRBD2
TGTGCCAGCAGCCCCCGACTAGCGTCAGACGGGGGGCAGACCCAGTACTTC
CASSPRLASDGGQTQYF
>.|TRBJ1-4|TRBV5-1|.
TGCGCCAGCAGGGCAGGAGGTATTGCAACTAATGAAAAACTGTTTTTT
CASRAGGIATNEKLFF
>.|TRBJ1-3|TRBV4-1|.
TGCGCCAGCAGCCAAGACGGGATCACTGGAAACACCATATATTTT
CASSQDGITGNTIYF
>.|TRBJ1-3|TRBV9|.
TGTGCCAGCAGCGATAGTTATATCTCTGGAAACACCATATATTTT
CASSDSYISGNTIYF
>.|TRBJ2-1|TRBV12-5|.
TGTGCTAGTGGCATCAACAGGGGGGGTGAGCAGTTCTTC
CASGINRGGEQFF
>.|TRBJ1-2|TRBV7-2|.
TGTGCCAGCAACACAGGGAGCTTAAGTTTAGGTGGTGGCTACACCTTC
CASNTGSLSLGGGYTF
>few|TRBJ1-4|TRBV4-3|.
TGCGCCAGCAGCCAAGGGGGGGTCAGCCGAGGGGAAAAACTGTTTTTT
CASSQGGVSRGEKLFF
>.|TRBJ1-1|TRBV9|.
TGTGCCAGCAGCGTAGTTCAGGGGTCGGGCACTGAAGCTTTCTTT
CASSVVQGSGTEAFF
>.|TRBJ2-7|TRBV2|TRBD1
TGTGCCAGCAGGCCCGGGACAGCCACCTACGAGCAGTACTTC
CASRPGTATYEQYF
>few|TRBJ2-7|TRBV2|.
TGTGCCAGCATGGACAGCCTTACCTACGAGCAGTACTTC
CASMDSLTYEQYF
>.|TRBJ1-4|TRBV5-1|.
TGCGCCAGCAGCTTGGACGGGGGGCTGGAAAAACTGTTTTTT
CASSLDGGLEKLFF
>.|TRBJ2-3|TRBV29-1|.
TGCAGCGTTAATACCGGGGGAACAGATACGCAGTATTTT
CSVNTGGTDTQYF
>once|TRBJ2-2|TRBV5-1|TRBD1
TGCGCCAGCAGCTCGGGACAGGCGAACACCGGGGAGCTGTTTTTT
CASSSGQANTGELFF
>.|TRBJ2-1|TRBV4-2|.
TGTGCCAGCAGCCAAGATAAGCAGGGGCACAATGAGCAGTTCTTC
CASSQDKQGHNEQFF
>.|TRBJ2-5|TRBV18|.
TGTGCCAGCTCACCGACTTCGCTGGAGACCCAGTACTTC
CASSPTSLETQYF
>.|TRBJ2-7|TRBV6-5|.
TGTGCCAGCAGCATTGCGGGAATCTACGAGCAGTACTTC
CASSIAGIYEQYF
>.|TRBJ2-1|TRBV25-1|TRBD1
TGTGCCAGCAGTGAATTGTGGGGACAGGGGAAGTACAATGAGCAGTTCTTC
CASSELWGQGKYNEQFF
>.|TRBJ2-7|TRBV14|TRBD1
TGTGCCAGCAGCCGCCGACAGGGCACCTACGAGCAGTACTTC
CASSRRQGTYEQYF
>.|TRBJ2-5|TRBV5-8|TRBD1
TGTGCCAGCAGCCTGGGACAGGGTAAACAAGAGACCCAGTACTTC
CASSLGQGKQETQYF
>.|TRBJ1-2|TRBV28|TRBD1
TGTGCCAGCAGTTTACAGGGGGTTAACTATGGCTACACCTTC
CASSLQGVNYGYTF
>.|TRBJ2-1|TRBV6-5|TRBD2
TGTGCCAGCAGTTACGGACTAGATGCCTACAATGAGCAGTTCTTC
CASSYGLDAYNEQFF
>.|TRBJ2-1|TRBV7-3|.
TGTGCCAGCAGCTTAATGGTAGCGAACTACAATGAGCAGTTCTTC
CASSLMVANYNEQFF
>.|TRBJ1-1|TRBV5-1|TRBD1
TGCGCCAGCAGCTTCTCACAGGGGGCGGTCGCTTTCTTT
CASSFSQGAVAFF
>.|TRBJ1-2|TRBV7-9|.
TGTGCCAGCAGCTTAGATAAGAGTGGCTACACCTTC
CASSLDKSGYTF
>.|TRBJ1-3|TRBV6-5|.
TGTGCCAGCAGTTATGGTAGCCGGGGGGGAAACACCATATATTTT
CASSYGSRGGNTIYF
>.|TRBJ1-5|TRBV7-2|TRBD1
TGTGCCAGCAGCTTAGACAGGGGAGATTTGCAGCCCCAGCATTTT
CASSLDRGDLQPQHF
>.|TRBJ2-3|TRBV15|.
TGTGCCACCAGCAGAAACGGACAGCTAATTATGGATACGCAGTATTTT
CATSRNGQLIMDTQYF
>.|TRBJ1-2|TRBV6-6|TRBD1
TGTGCCAGCAATCCACAGGGGGAGGGATATGGCTACACCTTC
CASNPQGEGYGYTF
>.|TRBJ1-1|TRBV28|TRBD1
TGTGCCAGCTCAACCTCGATCCCGGGACAGGGGGCGCCGGGCCACACTGAAGCTTTCTTT
CASSTSIPGQGAPGHTEAFF
>once|TRBJ2-1|TRBV6-5|.
TGTGCCAGCAGCCAAGACAGCTACAATGAGCAGTTCTTC
CASSQDSYNEQFF
>.|TRBJ1-1|TRBV5-6|.
TGTGCCAGCAGCTTATTGGGGGGTGAAAACACTGAAGCTTTCTTT
CASSLLGGENTEAFF
>.|TRBJ1-1|TRBV6-2/TRBV6-3|.
TGTGCCAGCAGTTCCGGGTACGGTGAAGCTTTCTTT
CASSSGYGEAFF
>.|TRBJ2-3|TRBV4-2|.
TGTGCCAGCACTCAGGTGGGTTCTGGAGATACGCAGTATTTT
CASTQVGSGDTQYF
>.|TRBJ2-5|TRBV24-1|.
TGTGCCACCAGTGGGAGCCAAGAGACCCAGTACTTC
CATSGSQETQYF
>.|TRBJ2-5|TRBV9|TRBD2
TGTGCCAGCAGCGGGACTAGCGGGGGGACGGGAGAGACCCAGTACTTC
CASSGTSGGTGETQYF
>.|TRBJ2-1|TRBV19|TRBD2
TGTGCCAGTAGTATAGTGGCTAGCGGGAGGTACAATGAGCAGTTCTTC
CASSIVASGRYNEQFF
>.|TRBJ2-7|TRBV28|TRBD1
TGTGCCACCCGGGACCGGGAGACAGGGGTCTACGAGCAGTACTTC
CATRDRETGVYEQYF
>once|TRBJ2-3|TRBV7-9|TRBD1
TGTGCCAGCAGCTTGGTACAGGGGCACACAGATACGCAGTATTTT
CASSLVQGHTDTQYF
>.|TRBJ1-1|TRBV27|TRBD1
TGTGCCAGCAGTTATTCAGGGGGTGGGGGAGCTTTCTTT
CASSYSGGGGAFF
>.|TRBJ1-1|TRBV6-5|.
TGTGCCAGCAGTTACTCCGTAGGGGGTAGCACTGAAGCTTTCTTT
CASSYSVGGSTEAFF
>.|TRBJ2-1|TRBV5-1|TRBD2
TGCGCCAGCAGCCCGACTAGCGGGAGAATAAATGAGCAGTTCTTC
CASSPTSGRINEQFF
>.|TRBJ1-5|TRBV5-1|.
TGCGCCAGCAGCTCTGGACAGCCAAATCAGCCCCAGCATTTT
CASSSGQPNQPQHF
>.|TRBJ2-1|TRBV6-5|.
TGTGCCAGCAGTTCACGGGACTCAGGACAGTTCTTC
CASSSRDSGQFF
>.|TRBJ2-1|TRBV18|.
TGTGCCAGCTCACCACCCATTAGCATTTACAATGAGCAGTTCTTC
CASSPPISIYNEQFF
>.|TRBJ2-3|TRBV7-9|.
TGTGCCAGCAGCTTAAGGTGGCAGGGCCGGCTAACAGATACGCAGTATTTT
CASSLRWQGRLTDTQYF
>once|TRBJ1-3|TRBV7-9|TRBD1
TGTGCCAGCAGCTTGGGGACAGGGGTCGGAAACACCATATATTTT
CASSLGTGVGNTIYF
>.|TRBJ2-3|TRBV29-1|TRBD2
TGCAGCGTGACTAGCGATCCCACAGATACGCAGTATTTT
CSVTSDPTDTQYF
>.|TRBJ2-1|TRBV11-3|.
TGTGCCAGCAGCCTACTAGCCGGGAATGAGCAGTTCTTC
CASSLLAGNEQFF
>few|TRBJ2-3|TRBV7-3|.
TGTGCCAGCAGCACCAGGACAGGCACAGATACGCAGTATTTT
CASSTRTGTDTQYF